This TCR beta chain was captured by sequencing in a study of T cell repertoires in aging, cancer and after chemotherapy. As for the study in general: Over several months to years, re-sampled healthy donor repertoires clearly shared clones.

Rearranged V-D-J TRB sequences were amplified with a mixed TRB-A/B primer pool. One entry per CDR3 protein, called by TCRdb with MiXCR from the multiplex PCR reads. The sample contains fewer than 15,000 distinct CDR3 sequences, 25% of which appear only once. Amplification of TCR beta used genomic DNA extracted from peripheral blood. The sample consisted of blood. This receptor was identified in a human donor in good health.

This chain's CDR3 is CASSPTPGQGLDEQYF. CDR3 in DNA: TGTGCCAGCAGCCCCACTCCGGGACAAGGGTTGGACGAGCAGTACTTC. The rearrangement uses TRBV5-6 and TRBJ2-7; possible D gene TRBD1, 6 bases. Germline CDR1 is SGHDT and CDR2 is YYEEEE. Trimming took off 4 bases at V and 5 bases at J, with 22 bases between the two ends. The CDR3 sequence is 16 residues long.